Reported below is one T cell receptor (beta chain). The data were taken from a study of T cells in localized non-small cell lung cancer. Repertoires were generated with immunoSEQ multiplex PCR, while TCRdb's copy carries only in-frame clones and drops some. This sample carries about 31,000 clones, around 94% of them seen once, and the ten largest clones take over 0.6%. Sequenced here: peripheral blood, sampled before any cancer treatment. This TCR was recovered from a woman aged 35-75 years with stage I lung adenocarcinoma.

The CDR3 coding sequence is TGTGCCAGCGGCCCCCATGGTACGCAGTATTTT. It codes for CASGPHGTQYF. V gene TRBV28 combines with J gene TRBJ2-3; D remains ambiguous. V lost 8 bases to trimming and J lost 8 bases, with 11 bases between them. Germline CDR1 is MDHEN and CDR2 is SYDVKM. The CDR3 is 11 amino acids.